The next 26 T cell receptor beta chains were all read from a single sample in a study of T cells in Graves' hyperthyroidism and ophthalmopathy. Amplified regions were TCR beta CDR3 sequences from RNA transcripts. The HTBI primer set was used in a first-round RT-PCR of the TCR CDR3. TCRdb itself ran the multiplex PCR reads through MiXCR, one entry per CDR3 protein. Of around 340,000 distinct CDR3 sequences detected, 21% appear once; the ten largest clones hold less than 65%. Sequenced sample: blood. Every receptor here comes from a woman in her 50s with Graves' hyperthyroidism.

This clonotype has ten or more counts. The chain joins TRBV3-1 to TRBJ1-1, with TRBD1 matching over 7 bases. Germline trimming cut 2 bases from V and 1 base from J; bases unmatched to any gene: 4. Germline-derived CDR1 and CDR2 are LGHDT and YNNKEL (reference sequence). CDR3 size: 15 residues. CDR3 region: CASSQQTGPNTEAFF. The CDR3 nucleotides are TGTGCCAGCAGCCAACAGACAGGGCCGAACACTGAAGCTTTCTTT. Filled out from reference TRBV3-1 and TRBJ1-1, the complete variable domain reads DTAVSQTPKYLVTQMGNDKSIKCEQNLGHDTMYWYKQDSKKFLKIMFSYNNKELIINETVPNRFSPKSPDKAHLNLHINSLELGDSAVYFCASSQQTGPNTEAFFGQGTRLTVV.

This clonotype has a count of ten or more. The chain recombines TRBV11-1 with TRBJ2-1; no clear D. CDR3 length: 15 residues. Germline CDR1 SGHAT, CDR2 FQDESV (reference sequence). Trimming took off 5 bases at V and 0 bases at J, with 11 bases between the two ends. The CDR3 bases are TGTGCCAGCAGCCCCGGCCTTCGCTCCTACAATGAGCAGTTCTTC. This translates into CASSPGLRSYNEQFF. The complete variable domain, with remaining parts taken from reference TRBV11-1 and TRBJ2-1, reads EAEVAQSPRYKITEKSQAVAFWCDPISGHATLYWYRQILGQGPELLVQFQDESVVDDSQLPKDRFSAERLKGVDSTLKIQPAELGDSAMYLCASSPGLRSYNEQFFGPGTRLTVL.

The sample holds many counts of this clonotype. The chain recombines TRBV20-1 with TRBJ2-3, with TRBD2 identical over 13 bases. With V trimmed by 6 bases and J by 0 bases, 3 bases remained unmatched. Germline values: CDR1 DFQATT, CDR2 SNEGSKA (reference sequence). This CDR3 spans 15 amino acids. Written as DNA, the CDR3 is TGCAGTGCAAGACTAGCGGGAGGAAGCACAGATACGCAGTATTTT. Translating it yields CSARLAGGSTDTQYF.

This clonotype appeared many times. The genes are TRBV13 and TRBJ1-4; D might be TRBD1 (6 bases). Germline-derived CDR1 and CDR2 are PRHDT and FYEKMQ (reference sequence). There are 14 residues in the CDR3. Between the trimmed V and J ends, which lost 2 bases and 4 bases, there was a span of 8 bases. The CDR3 DNA is TGTGCCAGCAGCTTAAACAGGGTTAATGAAAAACTGTTTTTT. Its protein is CASSLNRVNEKLFF.

The chain joins TRBV5-5 to TRBJ1-2, with D uncertain. Germline CDR1 is SGHKS and CDR2 is YYEKEE (reference sequence). The V end lost 1 base, the J end lost 2 bases, and 9 bases lay between the germline ends. The CDR3 extends over 14 amino acids. In DNA form, the CDR3 reads TGTGCCAGCAGCTTGTTTCTCAGCAACTATGGCTACACCTTC. Translating it yields CASSLFLSNYGYTF.

V is TRBV6-5 and J is TRBJ1-1; possible D gene TRBD1, 5 bases. With 3 bases removed from V and 12 bases from J, the gap between germline ends came to 26 bases. This CDR3 region has 16 residues. Germline V gene sequence: CDR1 MNHEY, CDR2 SVGAGI. CDR3 bases: TGTGCCAGCAGTTATGGGAGGGTCGCGCCGGAGAGGGGTACTTTCTTT. Its protein is CASSYGRVAPERGTFF.

The genes are TRBV3-1 and TRBJ1-3; no clear D gene. V lost 0 bases and J 0 bases, leaving 3 bases between the germline ends. CDR1 LGHDT and CDR2 YNNKEL come from the germline V gene (reference sequence). The CDR3 extends over 14 amino acids. CDR3 protein: CASSQDSSGNTIYF. CDR3 sequence (DNA): TGTGCCAGCAGCCAAGACAGCTCTGGAAACACCATATATTTT.

This clonotype was recorded at least ten times. The chain couples TRBV7-8 to TRBJ2-7; possible D gene TRBD1, 6 bases. This CDR3 spans 13 amino acids. The germline gives CDR1 SGHVS, CDR2 FQNEAQ. Trimming removed 5 bases from V and 4 bases from J, with 12 bases in between. This CDR3 is CASSRTAQYEQYF. As DNA, the CDR3 is TGTGCCAGCAGCCGGACAGCCCAGTACGAGCAGTACTTC.

The chain employs TRBV19 and TRBJ2-7, with 9 bases matching TRBD1. The CDR3 contains 14 residues. CDR1 and CDR2 (germline): LNHDA, SQIVND (reference sequence). Germline trimming cut 7 bases from V and 5 bases from J; bases unmatched to any gene: 9. CDR3 DNA sequence: TGTGCCAGTAACACCGAACAGGGGGCTGACGAGCAGTACTTC. It yields the protein CASNTEQGADEQYF.

This clonotype was picked up many times. The chain links TRBV15 to TRBJ1-5, with a tentative D call TRBD1 (6 bases). Germline V gene data show CDR1 as LNHNV and CDR2 as YYDKDF (reference sequence). CDR3 length: 15 residues. V lost 1 base to trimming and J lost 5 bases, with 12 bases between them. CDR3 residues: CATSRVGRGDQPQHF. The DNA for the CDR3 is TGTGCCACCAGCAGAGTGGGCAGGGGCGATCAGCCCCAGCATTTT.

Comment on this clonotype: This may be a read error, as it is one base from a much larger clone. J is TRBJ1-5 and V is TRBV28; no clear D. The CDR3 spans 12 residues. Looked up from germline, CDR1 is MDHEN and CDR2 is SYDVKM. This chain's CDR3 is CASSELNRPQHF. In DNA, the CDR3 is TGTGCCAGCAGTGAGCTCAATCGGCCCCAGCATTTT. Filled out from reference TRBV28 and TRBJ1-5, the complete variable domain reads DVKVTQSSRYLVKRTGEKVFLECVQDMDHENMFWYRQDPGLGLRLIYFSYDVKMKEKGDIPEGYSVSREKKERFSLILESASTNQTSMYLCASSELNRPQHFGDGTRLSIL.

This clonotype was counted many times. The chain recombines TRBV5-1 with TRBJ2-7; 8 bases agree with TRBD2. The trim removed 1 base at V and 7 bases at J, leaving 4 bases unmatched. Germline V lookup: CDR1 SGHRS, CDR2 YFSETQ. CDR3 length: 13 amino acids. In nucleotides, the CDR3 is TGCGCCAGCAGCTTGTTCGGGGGGGAAGAGCAGTACTTC. Protein: CASSLFGGEEQYF.

Ten or more counts support this clonotype. V usage is TRBV6-1 and J usage is TRBJ1-2, with D unresolved. The CDR3 totals 15 residues. Germline-derived CDR1 and CDR2 are MNHNS and SASEGT. With 6 bases removed from V and 4 bases from J, the gap between germline ends came to 18 bases. This CDR3 reads CASSPGGQTLYGYTF. CDR3 DNA: TGTGCCAGCAGCCCGGGAGGGCAGACTCTCTATGGCTACACCTTC.

This clonotype was counted ten times or more. The chain carries TRBV5-1 and TRBJ2-1; TRBD2 agrees at 11 bases. The trim removed 2 bases at V and 7 bases at J, leaving 5 bases unmatched. Per the germline V gene, CDR1 is SGHRS and CDR2 is YFSETQ. The CDR3 is 15 residues long. The CDR3 DNA sequence: TGCGCCAGCAGCTTTACCCTAGCGGGAGGTAATGAGCAGTTCTTC. Protein sequence: CASSFTLAGGNEQFF.

In this sample, this clonotype turned up many times. This chain uses TRBV12-3 or TRBV12-4 with TRBJ2-1; D uncertain. V was cut by 1 base and J by 0 bases, with 7 bases left in between. The CDR3 has 15 residues. CDR3: CASSLGALSYNEQFF. CDR3 bases: TGTGCCAGCAGTTTAGGGGCCCTCTCCTACAATGAGCAGTTCTTC.

J is TRBJ1-5 and V is TRBV20-1, with 10 bases aligning to TRBD1. This CDR3 comprises 13 residues. V lost 6 bases to trimming and J lost 8 bases; unmatched junction nucleotides: 7. Germline CDR1 DFQATT, CDR2 SNEGSKA (reference sequence). The CDR3 spells CSANPDRGEPQHF. CDR3 sequence (DNA): TGCAGTGCCAATCCGGACAGGGGGGAGCCCCAGCATTTT.

This clonotype was observed many times. This chain uses TRBV11-3 with TRBJ2-1; TRBD2 matches 14 bases. The V and J ends lost 5 bases and 1 base, in that order; junction bases with no gene match: 7. CDR3 size: 18 residues. Germline V gene sequence: CDR1 SGHNT, CDR2 YENEEA. CDR3 DNA: TGTGCCAGCAGCCCCGGGACTAGCGGGAGTGGGTCCTACAATGAGCAGTTCTTC. This sequence encodes CASSPGTSGSGSYNEQFF.

This clonotype was found many times. The J gene is TRBJ1-6, the V gene TRBV7-9; TRBD1 agrees at 8 bases. Germline CDR1 is SEHNR and CDR2 is FQNEAQ (reference sequence). V lost 4 bases to trimming and J lost 8 bases; unmatched junction nucleotides: 4. CDR3 size: 14 residues. The CDR3 DNA reads as TGTGCCAGCAGCTCGACAGGGGCGGATTCACCCCTCCACTTT. This encodes CASSSTGADSPLHF.

The CDR3 loop is CSASRTGDNSPLHF. The DNA of the CDR3 is TGCAGTGCTAGCCGGACAGGGGATAATTCACCCCTCCACTTT. This chain connects TRBV20-1 to TRBJ1-6; 9 bases agree with TRBD1. From germline, CDR1 is DFQATT and CDR2 SNEGSKA (reference sequence). The CDR3 totals 14 residues. The ends lost 3 bases at V and 5 bases at J; junction bases unmatched: 2.

This clonotype came up many times. The chain combines TRBV12-3 or TRBV12-4 with TRBJ2-1; D might be TRBD1 or TRBD2, each matching 5 bases. The ends were cut back, 7 bases at V and 7 bases at J, with 14 bases in the middle. The CDR3 totals 13 residues. This chain's CDR3 is CASTPGTGNEQFF. The CDR3 nucleotides read TGTGCCAGCACTCCCGGGACGGGGAATGAGCAGTTCTTC.

This clonotype was seen repeatedly, ten times or more. V and J are TRBV19 and TRBJ1-1; possibly TRBD1 for D (6 bases). Trimming cost V 5 bases and J 1 base, with 14 bases left between them. The germline V gene has CDR1 LNHDA and CDR2 SQIVND (reference sequence). The CDR3 sequence is 15 residues long. CDR3 nucleotide sequence: TGTGCCAGTAGTCCTCAGGGGTTTGGGAACACTGAAGCTTTCTTT. Its translation is CASSPQGFGNTEAFF.

This chain links TRBV4-1 with TRBJ2-1; no clear D gene. Germline CDR1 is MGHRA and CDR2 is YSYEKL. The CDR3 sequence is 17 residues long. Trimming took off 4 bases at V and 5 bases at J, with 21 bases between the two ends. CDR3: CASSLEPISARDNEQFF. CDR3 bases: TGCGCCAGCAGCCTCGAACCGATCTCTGCTCGGGACAATGAGCAGTTCTTC.

This clonotype was counted a few times. The chain has TRBV29-1 and TRBJ2-7; perhaps D is TRBD1 or TRBD2 (5 bases each). The germline V gene encodes CDR1 SQVTM and CDR2 ANQGSEA. Trimming pared 6 bases from V and 1 base from J, leaving 10 bases between. The CDR3 runs 12 residues. Here the CDR3 reads CSVGTPSYEQYF. The CDR3 DNA is TGCAGCGTCGGGACGCCATCCTACGAGCAGTACTTC.

A few counts support this clonotype. This chain joins TRBV5-1 and TRBJ2-7, with D maybe TRBD1 (5 bases). Germline V CDR1 and CDR2: SGHRS, YFSETQ. The CDR3 covers 14 residues. V lost 4 bases to trimming and J lost 0 bases, with 11 bases between them. Written as DNA, the CDR3 is TGCGCCAGCAGCGAGATGGACACCTCCTACGAGCAGTACTTC. It specifies CASSEMDTSYEQYF.

The chain employs TRBV7-2 and TRBJ1-4; TRBD1 agrees at 10 bases. Germline lookup yields CDR1 SGHTA and CDR2 FQGNSA. V shed 1 base, J shed 7 bases, and the junction held 3 bases outside the gene matches. This CDR3 has 15 amino acids. This CDR3 is CASSLETGGFEKLFF. The CDR3 bases are TGTGCCAGCAGCTTAGAGACAGGGGGCTTTGAAAAACTGTTTTTT.

This clonotype was detected a few times. This chain links TRBV25-1 with TRBJ2-5, with 10 bases aligning to TRBD2. The CDR3 contains 16 residues. CDR1 and CDR2 from the germline V gene are MGHDK and SYGVNS. Germline trimming cut 1 base from V and 1 base from J; bases unmatched to any gene: 3. CDR3 amino acids: CASSESERGGQETQYF. The CDR3 DNA sequence: TGTGCCAGCAGTGAATCTGAGCGGGGGGGCCAAGAGACCCAGTACTTC.